The 20 T cell receptor beta chains reported below all come from one sample, sequenced in a study of CD8 T cells in ankylosing spondylitis. Findings and limits, study-wide: Within ankylosing spondylitis blood, a TCR beta motif made up of eight or nine highly homologous variants appeared to be characteristic.

Their cognate antigens are unknown. Using its own MiXCR run on the 5' RACE reads, TCRdb lists one record per CDR3 protein. The sample carries hundreds of thousands of distinct CDR3 sequences, approximately 12% recorded once. Sequencing was done on a sample of blood, either unsorted or a sorted T cell fraction (not recorded which). The receptors were sampled from a male donor with ankylosing spondylitis.

The chain has TRBV7-2 and TRBJ2-7; D unclear. From germline, CDR1 is SGHTA and CDR2 FQGNSA. CDR3 size: 15 residues. Trimming left V 3 bases short and J 0 bases short, with 12 bases between. This CDR3 reads CASSLSAYSSYEQYF. In DNA form, the CDR3 reads TGTGCCAGCAGCTTGAGCGCGTACAGCTCCTACGAGCAGTACTTC. The variable domain in full, completed from reference TRBV7-2 and TRBJ2-7, reads GAGVSQSPSNKVTEKGKDVELRCDPISGHTALYWYRQSLGQGLEFLIYFQGNSAPDKSGLPSDRFSAERTGGSVSTLTIQRTQQEDSAVYLCASSLSAYSSYEQYFGPGTRLTVT.

This clonotype was counted many times. This sequence joins TRBV29-1 and TRBJ2-3; 8 bases match TRBD2. This CDR3 spans 11 amino acids. In germline, CDR1 is SQVTM, CDR2 ANQGSEA. V shed 7 bases and J 5 bases; nucleotides not matched to a gene: 2. CDR3 residues: CSAGGGDTQYF. For the CDR3, the DNA is TGCAGCGCCGGGGGGGGAGATACGCAGTATTTT.

This clonotype was picked up a small number of times. This chain connects TRBV5-4 to TRBJ1-3; a possible D gene is TRBD1 (6 bases). V was trimmed by 0 bases and J by 0 bases, leaving 13 bases between them. The CDR3 extends over 17 amino acids. The V gene's germline CDR1 is SGHNT and CDR2 YYREEE (reference sequence). The CDR3 loop reads CASSLGQGKHSGNTIYF. As DNA, the CDR3 is TGTGCCAGCAGCTTGGGCCAGGGGAAGCACTCTGGAAACACCATATATTTT.

This clonotype was seen a few times. The chain joins TRBV5-1 to TRBJ2-5; TRBD1 matches at 7 bases. V was clipped by 6 bases and J by 0 bases; unmatched bases: 5. The CDR3 extends over 14 amino acids. Germline CDR1 SGHRS, CDR2 YFSETQ. The CDR3: CASMKDRDQETQYF. CDR3 coding DNA: TGCGCCAGCATGAAAGACAGGGACCAAGAGACCCAGTACTTC.

The chain joins TRBV4-3 to TRBJ2-3; 9 bases map to TRBD2. V gave up 1 base and J gave up 4 bases; unmatched junction bases: 12. The germline gives CDR1 LGHNA, CDR2 YSLEER. This CDR3 has 18 residues. This CDR3 is CASSQVPPGREGADTQYF. CDR3 DNA: TGCGCCAGCAGCCAAGTTCCGCCCGGGCGGGAGGGCGCAGATACGCAGTATTTT.

The chain carries TRBV18 and TRBJ2-2; D not certain. The CDR3 length is 14 residues. CDR1 and CDR2 (germline): KGHSH, LQKENI. V dropped 1 base and J dropped 5 bases, with 8 bases sitting between them. The CDR3 reads CASSPRKGTGELFF. The CDR3 DNA sequence: TGTGCCAGCTCACCACGAAAGGGAACCGGGGAGCTGTTTTTT. The whole variable domain, filled in from reference TRBV18 and TRBJ2-2, reads NAGVMQNPRHLVRRRGQEARLRCSPMKGHSHVYWYRQLPEEGLKFMVYLQKENIIDESGMPKERFSAEFPKEGPSILRIQQVVRGDSAAYFCASSPRKGTGELFFGEGSRLTVL.

V and J are TRBV5-6 and TRBJ2-5, with D tentatively TRBD1 (6 bases). Germline V lookup: CDR1 SGHDT, CDR2 YYEEEE. V was trimmed by 0 bases and J by 7 bases, leaving 13 bases between them. The CDR3 has 14 amino acids. The CDR3 DNA is TGTGCCAGCAGCTTGGAACAGGGACGAGGGACCCAGTACTTC. This gives the protein CASSLEQGRGTQYF.

This clonotype occurred many times. The chain employs TRBV20-1 and TRBJ1-2; TRBD1 aligns across 10 bases. The V gene end was trimmed by 3 bases and the J gene end by 4 bases; junction bases not matched to a gene: 5. The CDR3 length is 14 residues. The V gene's germline CDR1 is DFQATT and CDR2 SNEGSKA (reference sequence). This CDR3 reads CSARGTGVTYGYTF. In DNA form, the CDR3 reads TGCAGTGCTAGGGGGACAGGGGTGACCTATGGCTACACCTTC.

The chain uses TRBV9 and TRBJ1-6; TRBD1 agrees at 7 bases. The CDR3 sequence is 14 residues long. The trim removed 4 bases at V and 10 bases at J, leaving 8 bases unmatched. CDR1 is SGDLS, CDR2 YYNGEE, per germline. The CDR3 coding sequence is TGTGCCAGCAGCTTGACAGGGTACGGGTCACCCCTCCACTTT. This codes for CASSLTGYGSPLHF.

This clonotype occurred a few times. The chain couples TRBV27 to TRBJ1-5; perhaps TRBD1 as D (6 bases). The V end was cut by 4 bases, the J end by 7 bases, with 17 bases between. From germline, CDR1 is MNHEY and CDR2 SMNVEV (reference sequence). The CDR3 length is 15 residues. This CDR3 reads CASSSRGLGGQPQHF. The CDR3, as DNA: TGTGCCAGCAGTTCCAGGGGACTTGGAGGGCAGCCCCAGCATTTT.

V gene TRBV7-9 combines with J gene TRBJ2-5; TRBD1 agrees at 7 bases. The CDR3 is made up of 14 amino acids. Germline V lookup: CDR1 SEHNR, CDR2 FQNEAQ (reference sequence). With 4 bases clipped from V and 5 bases from J, the junction kept 7 bases outside the gene matches. CDR3 sequence (DNA): TGTGCCAGCAGCTCACTTACAGGGGAGGAGACCCAGTACTTC. Its translation: CASSSLTGEETQYF.

The chain uses TRBV29-1 and TRBJ1-2, with TRBD1 identical over 8 bases. V was pared by 6 bases and J by 7 bases, with 1 base of the junction left unmatched. CDR1 is SQVTM and CDR2 is ANQGSEA in the germline V gene. This CDR3 comprises 10 residues. The CDR3, as DNA: TGCAGCGTGGACAGGGCTGGCTACACCTTC. The encoded protein is CSVDRAGYTF.

Many counts were recorded for this clonotype. The chain employs TRBV5-1 and TRBJ1-1; 12 nucleotides agree with TRBD1. The trim removed 5 bases at V and 6 bases at J, leaving 8 bases unmatched. This CDR3 comprises 15 residues. In germline, CDR1 is SGHRS, CDR2 YFSETQ. CDR3: CASSLLGQGASEAFF. In DNA, the CDR3 is TGCGCCAGCAGTTTATTGGGACAGGGGGCTTCTGAAGCTTTCTTT.

The chain is built from TRBV6-2 or TRBV6-3 and TRBJ2-7, with 9 bases aligning to TRBD1. V was clipped by 6 bases and J by 5 bases; unmatched bases: 11. The CDR3 has 15 residues. CDR1 and CDR2 (germline): MNHEY, SVGEGT. The CDR3 sequence: CASRIGDRVVDEQYF. Written as DNA, the CDR3 is TGTGCCAGCAGAATTGGGGACAGGGTGGTCGACGAGCAGTACTTC.

The chain employs TRBV11-2 and TRBJ2-2; D is perhaps TRBD1 or TRBD2 (5 bases each). CDR1 is SGHAT and CDR2 is FQNNGV in the germline V gene. The CDR3 contains 16 residues. V was clipped by 7 bases and J by 4 bases, with 19 bases between them. The CDR3 sequence is CASTPYGGLSTGELFF. The CDR3 nucleotides read TGTGCCAGCACCCCCTATGGGGGTTTAAGCACCGGGGAGCTGTTTTTT.

A note on this clonotype: One junction end disagrees with the germline gene, perhaps due to a read error. The chain employs TRBV11-2 and TRBJ2-5; no clear D gene. CDR1 is SGHAT, CDR2 FQNNGV, per germline. This CDR3 region has 13 residues. Here the CDR3 reads CASSLFLLGSQYF. The CDR3 nucleotides read TGTGCCAGCAGCTTATTTCTTTTGGGTTCCCAATACTTC.

This clonotype was observed a few times. The chain combines TRBV18 with TRBJ1-2; 8 bases are shared with TRBD1. With 6 bases clipped from V and 0 bases from J, the junction kept 9 bases outside the gene matches. Germline V gives CDR1 KGHSH, CDR2 LQKENI. The CDR3 runs 16 residues. The CDR3 nucleotides read TGTGCCAGCTCCCCTAGAAGACAGGGGACTAACTATGGCTACACCTTC. This encodes CASSPRRQGTNYGYTF.

This clonotype was found many times. The genes are TRBV7-2 and TRBJ1-4, with unresolved D. The germline gives CDR1 SGHTA, CDR2 FQGNSA. Trimming took 2 bases from V and 4 from J, leaving 5 bases between them. This CDR3 has 13 amino acids. CDR3 DNA sequence: TGTGCCAGCAGCTTAATGTTTAATGAAAAACTGTTTTTT. This codes for CASSLMFNEKLFF.

In its sample, this clonotype was seen a few times. This sequence joins TRBV9 and TRBJ2-1; D tentatively reads TRBD1 or TRBD2 (5 bases each). V was shortened by 0 bases and J by 9 bases, with 13 bases between the two germline ends. Germline values: CDR1 SGDLS, CDR2 YYNGEE. The CDR3 has 14 residues. CDR3 DNA: TGTGCCAGCAGCGTAGCTGGGGGTGGCGGTGAGCAGTTCTTC. Translated: CASSVAGGGGEQFF.

This clonotype has a count of ten or more. The chain is built from TRBV29-1 and TRBJ2-7; tentatively, D is TRBD1 (6 bases). There are 12 residues in the CDR3. V was shortened by 7 bases and J by 2 bases, with 12 bases between the two germline ends. Germline V CDR1 and CDR2: SQVTM, ANQGSEA. The DNA of the CDR3 is TGCAGCGCGAGACAGGTACCCTACGAGCAGTACTTC. It encodes CSARQVPYEQYF.